This entry concerns a single T cell receptor (beta chain). The specificity of this receptor is unknown. It has no much larger one-base neighbor in the sample; base qualities were not kept. Using the immunoSEQ two-step, bias-controlled multiplex PCR assay, TRB CDR3 regions were amplified from genomic DNA. An Illumina NextSeq 500 was used to sequence the CDR3 libraries. Turning to the authors' computational methods: The immunoSEQ Analyzer platform was used for initial alignment and bioinformatics, including bias normalization against synthetic CDR3 analogs. Annotation of V, D and J genes was based on the definitions in the IMGT database. For further TRBV analyses, VDJtools version 1.1.10 and the R package tcR version 2.2.1.11 were used with default settings. GLIPH analysis was done using default settings in version 1.0. In CDR3 sequences with at least 5 reads, significant changes in clonotype frequency were tested by a 2-sided binomial test with Benjamini-Hochberg correction (alpha = 0.01). This is the immuneACCESS table as TCRdb keeps it, with only in-frame sequences that have V and J called. A part of the clones is gone; compared with another copy, unresolved V genes explain less than half, and the rest is unexplained. The DNA was the basis for D and trimming; V, J and clone size are from that table. The sample contains 15,000 to 20,000 clones, 85% of them found a single time. The ten top clones hold roughly 28% of the sample.

In light of the paper, this sample's time point label describes: 20-29 weeks after completion of therapy. Solid-organ transplant recipients with drug-resistant/recurrent cytomegalovirus were included as patients. Approximately 11 trial participants were chosen for repertoire analysis on the basis of the availability of post-therapy peripheral blood mononuclear cells. Viable CD3+CD8+CD4- lymphocytes were sorted from PBMCs on a BD FACSAria III. The Qiagen DNeasy Kit was used to extract genomic DNA from sorted cells. The data originate from a study of T cell therapy after organ transplantation (dated by TCRdb to between 2017 and 2020). About the study as a whole: Therapy products were autologous CMV-specific T cells expanded in vitro for approximately 15 days with a peptide pool of 30 HLA class I and II CMV epitopes. Patients were given up to 6 doses of T cells at 2-week intervals and were followed for over 25 weeks after finishing therapy. Of the roughly 10 patients, eight were classified as clinical responders and two were classified as nonresponders. Patients received a median of 1.92 x 10^8 CMV-specific T cells across 2 to 6 intravenous infusions. Blood samples for the long-term post-therapy time point were taken 20 to 29 weeks after therapy ended. This study was a follow-up analysis of the TRBV repertoire from an open-label phase I trial that tested autologous CMV-specific adoptive T cell therapy in people who had received solid-organ transplants. Long-term post-therapy samples were available for only about 75% of the 10 patients. What the authors observed across the whole study: The small number of expansions detected in nonresponders may be due to reduced sample coverage caused by poor CD8+ T cell yield. The small cohort prevented assessing confounders such as concurrent antirejection and antiviral medications. Fold change in CD8 clonality after therapy was inversely correlated with pretherapy clonality, suggesting that less biased repertoires were more receptive to remodeling. Marked pretherapy clonal expansions with minimal repertoire change after therapy were observed in nonresponders. Reconstitution after therapy appeared to involve both transferred clonotypes and endogenous clonotypes that were not detected in the therapy products.

The germline V end is reduced by 4 bases and the J end by 2 bases; junction bases left unmatched: 14. The cysteine opens and the phenylalanine closes a CDR3 of 17 amino acids. The sequence is cut down to CDR3 DNA, 51 bases in frame from base 1. CDR1 and CDR2 were assigned from the germline V gene as SGHDT and YYEEEE. This chain is built from TRBV5-6 and TRBJ1-2; TRBD1 lines up with 7 middle nucleotides. This clonotype was sampled from a human patient who had received a solid organ transplant and had CMV disease. After a transplant, the graft donor may have provided part of the T cells. This material consisted of CD8+ T cells from blood, taken after autologous CMV-specific T cell therapy. The CDR3 reads as follows: CASSHGATGPLNYGYTF. The DNA is TGTGCCAGCAGCCATGGGGCGACAGGGCCCCTGAACTATGGCTACACCTTC.